This T cell receptor (beta chain) was obtained from a study of CD8+ T cells in alopecia areata. cDNA reverse transcribed from extracted RNA served as the sequencing template. Repertoires were generated with immunoSEQ multiplex PCR, while TCRdb's copy carries only in-frame clones and drops some. The sample lists about 130,000 clones; approximately 58% were seen once. J gave up 4 bases and V 1 base, and 15 bases lay outside the gene matches. The V gene's germline CDR1 is MGHRA and CDR2 YSYEKL. The CDR3 spans 18 residues. Sequencing used CD4+ T cells sorted from blood, obtained at week 0. The source is a human donor with alopecia areata. The chain recombines TRBV4-1 with TRBJ1-1, with 7 bases matching TRBD1. The CDR3 loop is CASSQGERGGGGGTEAFF. CDR3 DNA: TGCGCCAGCAGCCAAGGAGAAAGAGGAGGAGGGGGCGGCACTGAAGCTTTCTTT.